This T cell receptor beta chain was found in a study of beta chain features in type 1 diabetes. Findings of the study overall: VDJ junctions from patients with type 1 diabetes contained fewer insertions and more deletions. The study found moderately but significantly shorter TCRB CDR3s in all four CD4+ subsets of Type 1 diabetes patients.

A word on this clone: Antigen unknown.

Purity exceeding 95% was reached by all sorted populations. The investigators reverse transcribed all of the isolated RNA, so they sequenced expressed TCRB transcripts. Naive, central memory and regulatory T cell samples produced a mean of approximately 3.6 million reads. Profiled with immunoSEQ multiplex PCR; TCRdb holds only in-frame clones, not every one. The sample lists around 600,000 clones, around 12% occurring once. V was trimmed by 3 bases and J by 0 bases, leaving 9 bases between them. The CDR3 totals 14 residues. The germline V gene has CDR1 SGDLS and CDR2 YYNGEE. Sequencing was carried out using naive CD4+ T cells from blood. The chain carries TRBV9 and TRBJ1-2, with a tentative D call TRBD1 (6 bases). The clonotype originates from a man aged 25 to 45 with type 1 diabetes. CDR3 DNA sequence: TGTGCCAGCAGCGGACAGGTAGCTAACTATGGCTACACCTTC. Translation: CASSGQVANYGYTF.